This TCR beta chain was found in a study of regulatory T cells in long-lasting Graves disease. Broader study findings: Persistent cases favored TRBV28, TRBJ1-2 and TRBJ2-5. Rather than thyroid tissue, only peripheral blood underwent study.

As for this clonotype: Its antigen is undetermined. One junction end disagrees with the germline gene, perhaps due to a read error.

The length of the CDR3 is 17 residues. Germline V CDR1 and CDR2: SNHLY, FYNNEI. CDR3 regions were amplified by Arm-PCR using iRepertoire HTBI primers to build TCR beta libraries. TCRdb reprocessed the multiplex PCR reads via MiXCR and lists one record per CDR3 protein. The table has some 600,000 distinct CDR3 sequences, about 16% seen once. Time point here: newly diagnosed GD, antithyroid drugs for less than 3 months. Construction of the TCR library relied on RNA isolated from PBMCs. Separately, the same data were catalogued under a study of T cells in Graves' hyperthyroidism and ophthalmopathy. From that paper: It was uncontrolled infection, other autoimmune disease, pregnancy or lactation that excluded patients. TCR CDR3 regions were first amplified by RT-PCR with HTBI primers.

The chain carries TRBV2 and TRBJ2-1; TRBD1 aligns across 10 bases. Material: peripheral blood mononuclear cells (PBMCs), obtained at new diagnosis, from a patient treated with antithyroid drugs. The receptor was isolated from a man younger than 35 with Graves disease. CDR3 in DNA: TGTGCCAGCAGTGATTGGGGGACAGGGGCTACCTACGATGAGCAGTTCTTC. Encoded protein: CASSDWGTGATYDEQFF.